This T cell receptor (beta chain) was captured in a study of shared clonotypes between healthy human individuals. At the level of the study: The study enrolled two women and three men aged 18 to 49. Study outcomes and limitations: It was only blood that was sampled, and tissue repertoires likely differ.

This CDR3 comprises 16 residues. V lost 1 base, J lost 7 bases, and 16 bases lay in between. Germline V CDR1 and CDR2: SGHAT, FQNNGV. The assay was immunoSEQ multiplex PCR, and TCRdb's table has in-frame clones only and misses some. The sample has a few hundred thousand clones, about 74% seen once. This clone occurred once. Its antigen is unknown. All participating donors were Caucasian adults from Nashville, Tennessee. Researchers drew on approximately 92 million PBMCs for genomic DNA from unsorted samples. This receptor was obtained from a woman aged 40 to 50 in good health. Some clones in this sample may be carry-over from other donors' samples. The J gene is TRBJ1-4, the V gene TRBV11-2; D ambiguous. The sample taken for sequencing was PBMCs. The CDR3: CASSLGRAAVSEKLFF. The CDR3 DNA follows: TGTGCCAGCAGCTTAGGTCGGGCCGCTGTGAGTGAAAAACTGTTTTTT.